The sequence of this TCR beta chain was determined in a study of neurological immune-mediated disorders. Many counts were recorded for this clonotype. CDR3 length: 13 amino acids. V lost 6 bases to trimming and J lost 1 base, with 9 bases between them. TCRdb ran MiXCR on the 5' RACE reads and lists one entry per CDR3 protein. This sample yields over 11,000 distinct CDR3 sequences, of which 6% to 8% are seen a single time; roughly a quarter belongs to the top ten. The cells used in sorted libraries, CD4+ or CD8+ T cells, numbered some 1 million. Input material: CD8+ T cells from blood. This TCR came from a woman between 40 and 50 years old in good health. The chain joins TRBV12-3 or TRBV12-4 to TRBJ1-1; D not resolved. CDR3 nucleotides: TGTGCCAGCAGGCCCGGACGGAACACTGAAGCTTTCTTT. Translation: CASRPGRNTEAFF.